The source of this T cell receptor (beta chain) is a study of cytotoxic CD8 clonotypes in ibrutinib-treated CLL. Findings and caveats of the study: Sampling schedules were unmatched across sustained-remission and progressing patients.

A remark on this clone: No antigen is known for it.

The repertoire was sequenced with immunoSEQ multiplex PCR; TCRdb's copy has only in-frame clones and lacks some. This sample has around 70,000 clones, with 90% found just once. V lost 7 bases and J lost 2; bases outside the gene matches: 7. The length of the CDR3 is 14 residues. The germline V gene encodes CDR1 MGHDK and CDR2 SYGVNS. The receptor was derived from a human donor with chronic lymphocytic leukemia. The rearrangement joins TRBV25-1 to TRBJ2-7; 8 bases align to TRBD1. The source was PBMCs, collected after 12 months of ibrutinib treatment. The CDR3 is CASNYRDRPYEQYF. CDR3 nucleotides: TGTGCCAGCAATTACCGGGACAGGCCCTACGAGCAGTACTTC.